This TCR beta chain was identified in a study of cytomegalovirus exposure and HLA in healthy donors (dated by TCRdb to 2016 to 2017). Describing the broader study: An earlier analysis of approximately 640 of the donors reported approximately 270 Gb of sequence data and around 110 million unique TCR beta sequences from 150 million to 200 million T cells. About five DR-DQ haplotypes were treated as single units for association and clustering because of strong linkage in the cohort. The study was designed to test whether signatures of past pathogen exposure could be identified by cataloging public T cell receptors. HLA typing included class I and class II loci at four-digit resolution. Along with the 666-subject first cohort, a separate validation cohort of over a hundred different subjects was used. An early release covering 550 to 700 HLA-typed donors comprised about 320 gigabases of sequencing data and about 90 million unique TCR sequences. In the later analysis, no new phenotypic data were used to find candidate immune exposures; instead, reliance was placed on TCR beta sequences and their occurrence across donors. The study combined high-throughput TCR immunosequencing, statistical association of individual TCRs with disease status, and machine learning to predict cytomegalovirus infection status. Genome-wide SNP genotypes for about 60% of the roughly 700 donors were used in a later genetic analysis, which treated that subset as a discovery cohort. A later analysis re-analyzed previously published TCR beta repertoires from roughly 690 donors and added high-resolution HLA genotyping to study TCR occurrence patterns. Donor age, sex, ethnicity and CMV serostatus were compiled together with the repertoire data. Every repertoire in the discovery cohort had been generated on one and the same sequencing platform. Typing coverage differed by locus: A, B, C, DRB1 and DQB1 were typed in about 620-640 donors, DQA1 in roughly 510, DPA1 in roughly 590, and DPB1 in approximately 450. The T cell repertoires of some 700 subjects were profiled by immunosequencing and related to cytomegalovirus serostatus. An earlier analysis of 587 of the donors applied high-throughput TCR beta sequencing to assess whether each TCR beta V gene segment acted as functional or pseudogenic. On average, about 240,000 unique TCR beta nucleotide sequences were sequenced per donor among 398 genotyped donors of the cohort, with around 19% of those sequences being non-productive. Of the approximately 400 genotyped donors, 65% to 90% fell in the genetic ancestry cluster associated with self-reported Caucasian donors. Study-wide conclusions, independent of this receptor: A further reported finding was that TCR beta sequences accurately predicted the HLA-A and HLA-B alleles for most subjects in the first cohort. Presence/absence analyses assumed roughly uniform sequencing depth across donors, an assumption that may not hold. It was suggested by the authors that the approach could potentially be generalized to other disease states and immunological phenotypes. The cohort was sequenced for TCR beta chains only, and without alpha or paired-chain data the features that could be detected were limited. A later analysis found that most CMV-associated TCR beta chains appeared HLA-restricted, with HLA associations seemingly driven largely by CMV exposure. In a later analysis, TCR association rates were found to vary across HLA loci, with the most associated TCRs seen for DRB1 alleles and the fewest for HLA-C alleles. Because counts were too low, around 18 rarely observed V segments, including chromosome 9 orphons, were left out of the earlier analysis of a few hundred of the donors. In a later analysis, HLA-associated TCR beta chains showed more clonal expansion and lower generation probabilities than non-associated chains that were equally common. Some IMGT-functional V segments, including TRBV6-2 and TRBV6-3, could not be told apart with the 87-base-pair reads, so those segments were excluded. Across donors, most TCR sequences were observed very rarely, whereas some public TCRs were present in many individuals. At a false discovery rate of 0.05, a later analysis linked around 15,000 TCR beta sequences to specific HLA alleles. In an earlier analysis of some 500 of the donors, most TCR beta V segments appeared in productive rearrangements about 87% or about 30% of the time, broadly matching IMGT annotations. Several of the top co-occurrence clusters appeared to be linked to parvovirus B19, influenza, CMV and Epstein-Barr virus, according to a later analysis. An association between a missense DCLRE1C variant and V-gene and J-gene trimming of TCR beta chains was found in a later genetic analysis and replicated in an independent cohort. Because HLA typing was missing for some donors at each locus, association tests included only the typed subset. Strong co-occurrence of HLA alleles, especially DR and DQ, made assigning TCR associations to individual alleles difficult. In vitro tests confirmed that a few of the cytomegalovirus-associated TCR beta chains recognize cytomegalovirus antigens. Correlated functional status among segregating V segments might be attributable to linkage disequilibrium, but an unknown experimental factor could not be ruled out. A cluster of highly shared sequence variants was judged likely to be a technical artifact of the sequencing pipeline. CMV serostatus was the only immune exposure information available for the cohort. In a later genetic analysis, fewer N-insertions in productive TCRs were reported among donors in an Asian-associated ancestry cluster than the approximately 670-donor mean. The classifier was reported to diagnose cytomegalovirus status with high specificity and sensitivity in both the original cohort and the validation cohort. The study gave a list of about 170 TCR beta chains associated with cytomegalovirus.

As regards this clone: No cognate antigen has been identified for it. Base qualities are missing; no much larger clone stands one base away.

The receptor library was made with the immunoSEQ multiplex PCR assay. For the multiplex PCR, a mixture combining 60 forward primers for TCR Vbeta segments and 13 reverse primers for TCR Jbeta segments was used. Amplification of the CDR3 region of rearranged TCR beta genes was performed with a multiplex PCR assay on genomic DNA. Amplified TCR beta libraries were sequenced as 87-base-pair reads on the Illumina HiSeq System. On the study's bioinformatics: In a later analysis, roughly 80 million unique TCR beta chains were counted across the 500 to 700 repertoires, and roughly 10 million of these chains were shared by at least two donors. Raw reads were error-corrected and collapsed into unique sequences by a nearest-neighbor algorithm in which closely related sequences were merged to remove PCR and sequencing errors. To assign V, D and J gene segments, CDR3 sequences were aligned to IMGT reference sequences. For a sequence to be retained, a match of at least six nucleotides was required to both a V gene segment and a J gene segment. A rearrangement counted as productive if the CDR3 had no stop codons and remained in frame with V and J, and every other rearrangement counted as non-productive. CDR3 was defined by IMGT convention, running from the second conserved V-encoded cysteine to the conserved J-encoded phenylalanine. The earlier analysis of a few hundred of the donors excluded any sequence lacking an unambiguous match to a single V gene segment. An earlier analysis of 550 to 650 of the donors classified V segments as functional when productive rearrangements were above 56.7% and as segregating when the standard deviation between donors was above 5%. A statistical classification framework was built for diagnosing cytomegalovirus status from the catalog of TCR beta chain sequences. In a later analysis, V and J genes were assigned by comparing TCR nucleotide sequences against IMGT/GENE-DB human TR gene sequences. The TCRdist pipeline was used in a later analysis to assign CDR3 sequences and most-parsimonious VDJ recombination scenarios. In a later analysis, each TCR beta chain was defined by its CDR3 amino acid sequence together with its V-gene family, and reads lacking a unique V-gene family were excluded. A later analysis removed 550 to 700 highly shared, low-generation-probability nucleotide sequences to deal with suspected cross-contamination and a sequencing artifact. In a later analysis, a clonal expansion index for each public chain was calculated from normalized within-repertoire ranks of inferred template counts. Generation probabilities in a later analysis came from a VDJ recombination model fitted to out-of-frame rearrangements, and those results were checked against IGoR. In a later analysis, hypergeometric tests were used to score TCR-TCR, TCR-HLA and TCR-CMV co-occurrence, with a repertoire-size bias correction applied to TCR pairs. To estimate false discovery rates, a later analysis permuted the HLA or CMV assignments 20 times. In a later analysis, co-occurring TCRs were grouped using DBSCAN, and TCRdist sequence similarity was added for clustering within HLA-allele-positive subsets. Repertoires with fewer than 30,000 or more than 120,000 public chains were left out of co-occurrence clustering, as were four to six repertoires with anomalous nucleotide sharing. Sourced from immuneACCESS, this table was stored by TCRdb with only in-frame sequences that have V and J called. A share of the clones is absent; for the studies checked, an unresolved V gene accounts for under half, and the remainder has no known explanation. V and J calls and clone size are given by that table; D and trimming were obtained from the DNA. The sample table contains 97,000 or so clones; only one count was recorded for over 60% of them. The top ten clones comprise 8.5% to 10% of the sample.

Trimming costs V 4 bases and J 3 bases, and their ends lie 16 bases apart. The CDR3, cysteine through phenylalanine, is 15 amino acids long. Just CDR3 DNA is preserved here, 45 bases in frame from base 1. From the germline V gene (reference sequence), CDR1 is MNHEY and CDR2 is SMNVEV. The cohort comprised hundreds of healthy bone marrow donors. All cohort members were sampled while nominally healthy, although unrecorded immune exposures were likely present. The donor was CMV seropositive and belonged to the group of 250 to 300 seropositive cohort members. A peripheral blood sample was collected from each donor, and TCR beta sequencing was performed on peripheral blood mononuclear cells. Genomic DNA was extracted from the blood cell samples with the Qiagen DNeasy Blood Extraction Kit.

The chain joins TRBV27 to TRBJ2-7, with a tentative D gene TRBD2 over 5 matching bases. The sample comprised PBMCs. The sequence was obtained from a male donor in good health and CMV-seropositive. Read as DNA, the sequence is TGTGCCAGCAGTTCCGGCCTCGGACTGCACTACGAGCAGTACTTC. Translated, this gives CASSSGLGLHYEQYF.